The 9 T cell receptor beta chains reported below all come from one sample, sequenced in a study of identical twins. A single record per CDR3 protein comes from TCRdb applying MiXCR to the 5' RACE reads. The repertoire holds roughly 750,000 distinct CDR3 sequences, 20% to 25% seen once, with around 4.5% in the top ten. This sample also belongs to another study, concerning T cells expressing NK-cell markers.

The sequencing input was PBMCs. These receptors originate from a woman in her late teens or twenties in good health.

This clonotype was detected once. The chain uses TRBV3-1 and TRBJ1-5; TRBD1 aligns across 9 bases. The CDR3 is made up of 14 amino acids. V gave up 2 bases and J gave up 7 bases; unmatched junction bases: 3. Germline loops: CDR1 LGHDT, CDR2 YNNKEL (reference sequence). The CDR3 loop reads CASSQSTGGQPQHF. CDR3 DNA sequence: TGTGCCAGCAGCCAATCGACAGGGGGGCAGCCCCAGCATTTT. The whole variable domain, remainder taken from reference TRBV3-1 and TRBJ1-5, is DTAVSQTPKYLVTQMGNDKSIKCEQNLGHDTMYWYKQDSKKFLKIMFSYNNKELIINETVPNRFSPKSPDKAHLNLHINSLELGDSAVYFCASSQSTGGQPQHFGDGTRLSIL.

The chain joins TRBV25-1 to TRBJ2-5, with TRBD2 identical over 7 bases. The germline CDR1 and CDR2 sequences are MGHDK and SYGVNS. This CDR3 is built from 16 residues. V dropped 4 bases and J dropped 2; count of bases not matched to a gene: 10. The CDR3 protein is CASSAPGERGQETQYF. CDR3 in DNA: TGTGCCAGCAGTGCCCCGGGGGAGCGGGGACAAGAGACCCAGTACTTC.

This clonotype appeared a few times. The chain employs TRBV10-3 and TRBJ2-4; the D is unclear. CDR1 and CDR2 (germline): ENHRY, SYGVKD. The CDR3 spans 12 residues. V lost 3 bases and J lost 4, with 4 bases in between. The CDR3 loop is CAISDRKNIQYF. CDR3 coding DNA: TGTGCCATCAGTGACAGGAAAAACATTCAGTACTTC.

This clonotype has a handful of counts. The chain employs TRBV6-5 and TRBJ1-1; possibly TRBD1 for D (5 bases). CDR3 length equals 15 residues. V was trimmed by 2 bases and J by 1 base, leaving 11 bases between them. Per germline, CDR1 MNHEY and CDR2 SVGAGI. In nucleotides, the CDR3 is TGTGCCAGCAGTTACCGCGGCCAGGGGAACACTGAAGCTTTCTTT. It codes for CASSYRGQGNTEAFF.

This clonotype was picked up a small number of times. Here the CDR3 DNA reads TGTGCCAGCAGCTACAACTACAATGAGCAGTTCTTC. It is translated as CASSYNYNEQFF. The chain combines TRBV4-2 with TRBJ2-1, with D uncertain. Trimming removed 5 bases at V and 3 bases at J, with 5 bases between. The CDR3 has 12 amino acids. The germline V gene encodes CDR1 LGHNA and CDR2 YNFKEQ.

This clonotype was counted only a few times. This sequence joins TRBV29-1 and TRBJ2-3; D is possibly TRBD2 (5 bases). The ends were cut back, 0 bases at V and 3 bases at J, with 7 bases in the middle. CDR3 size: 13 residues. Looked up from germline, CDR1 is SQVTM and CDR2 is ANQGSEA. For the CDR3, the DNA is TGCAGCGTTGAAGATCCGGGGACAGATACGCAGTATTTT. Its protein is CSVEDPGTDTQYF.

This clonotype was counted ten times or more. The J gene is TRBJ2-3, the V gene TRBV15, with unresolved D. Germline V CDR1 and CDR2: LNHNV, YYDKDF (reference sequence). The CDR3 covers 13 residues. V shed 1 base and J shed 2 bases, with 4 bases lying between them. CDR3 region: CATSRVTTDTQYF. The CDR3 bases are TGTGCCACCAGCAGAGTTACCACAGATACGCAGTATTTT.

A few counts support this clonotype. The chain carries TRBV10-2 and TRBJ2-2; 8 positions agree with TRBD2. The germline V gene encodes CDR1 WSHSY and CDR2 SAAADI. The CDR3 has 13 residues. CDR3 nucleotides: TGCGCTACAGGGCGGCGGGGGGCCGGGGAGCTGTTTTTT. Encoded protein: CATGRRGAGELFF.

This clonotype was seen a few times. The rearrangement joins TRBV29-1 to TRBJ1-3; 8 bases map to TRBD1. The V and J ends lost 4 bases and 4 bases, in that order; junction bases with no gene match: 3. This CDR3 is 13 amino acids long. From germline, CDR1 is SQVTM and CDR2 ANQGSEA. CDR3 amino acids: CSVAGQGGNTIYF. CDR3 nucleotides: TGCAGCGTTGCCGGACAGGGAGGAAACACCATATATTTT.